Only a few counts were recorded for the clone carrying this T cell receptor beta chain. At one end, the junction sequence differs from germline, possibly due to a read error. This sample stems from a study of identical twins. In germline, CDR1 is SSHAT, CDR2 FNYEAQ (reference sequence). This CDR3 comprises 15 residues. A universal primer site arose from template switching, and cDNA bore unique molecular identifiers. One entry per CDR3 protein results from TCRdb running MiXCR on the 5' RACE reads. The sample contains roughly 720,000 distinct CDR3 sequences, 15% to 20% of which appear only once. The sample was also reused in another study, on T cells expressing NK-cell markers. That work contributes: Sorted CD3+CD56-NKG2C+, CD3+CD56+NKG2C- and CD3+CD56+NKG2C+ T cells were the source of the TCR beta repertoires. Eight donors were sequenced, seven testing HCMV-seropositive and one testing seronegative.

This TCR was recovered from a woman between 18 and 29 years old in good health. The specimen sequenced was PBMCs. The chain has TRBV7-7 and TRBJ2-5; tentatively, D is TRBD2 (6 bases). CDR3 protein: CASSFRAGGKETQYF. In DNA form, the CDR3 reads TGTGCTAGCAGCTTTCGGGCAGGCGGGAAAGAGACCCAGTACTTC.